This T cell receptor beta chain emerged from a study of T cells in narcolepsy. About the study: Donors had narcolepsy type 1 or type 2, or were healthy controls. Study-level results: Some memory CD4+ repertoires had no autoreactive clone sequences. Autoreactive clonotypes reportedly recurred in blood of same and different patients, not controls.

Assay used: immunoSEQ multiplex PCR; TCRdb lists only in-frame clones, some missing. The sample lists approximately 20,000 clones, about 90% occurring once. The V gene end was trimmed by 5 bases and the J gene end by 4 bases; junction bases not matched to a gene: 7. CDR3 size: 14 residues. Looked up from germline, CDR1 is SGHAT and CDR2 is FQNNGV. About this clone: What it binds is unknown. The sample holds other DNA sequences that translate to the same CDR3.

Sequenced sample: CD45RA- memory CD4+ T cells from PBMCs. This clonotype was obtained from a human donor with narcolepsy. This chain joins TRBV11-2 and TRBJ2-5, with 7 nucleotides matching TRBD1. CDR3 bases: TGTGCCAGCAGCCTCGGGACAGTACGAGAGACCCAGTACTTC. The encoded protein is CASSLGTVRETQYF.